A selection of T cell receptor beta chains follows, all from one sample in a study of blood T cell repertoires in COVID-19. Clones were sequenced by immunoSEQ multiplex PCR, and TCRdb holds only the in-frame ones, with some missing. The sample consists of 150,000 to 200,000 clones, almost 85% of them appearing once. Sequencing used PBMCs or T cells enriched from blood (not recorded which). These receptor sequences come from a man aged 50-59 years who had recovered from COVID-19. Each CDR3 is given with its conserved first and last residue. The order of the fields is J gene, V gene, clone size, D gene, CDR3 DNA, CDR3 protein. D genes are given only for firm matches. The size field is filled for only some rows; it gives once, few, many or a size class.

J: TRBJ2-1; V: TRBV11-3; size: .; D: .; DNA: TGTGCCAGCAGCTTACAGGGCTACGGCGATGAGCAGTTCTTC; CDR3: CASSLQGYGDEQFF
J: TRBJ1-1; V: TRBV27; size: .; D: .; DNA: TGTGCCAGCAGTTCCTCAAAAGACTCCTACATGAACACTGAAGCTTTCTTT; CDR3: CASSSSKDSYMNTEAFF
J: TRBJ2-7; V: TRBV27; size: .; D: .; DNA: TGTGCCAGCAGCTGGGGGCCTGGGGCCTACGAGCAGTACTTC; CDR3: CASSWGPGAYEQYF
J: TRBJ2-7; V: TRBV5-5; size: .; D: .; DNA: TGTGCCAGCAGCTTGTTGACATACGAGCAGTACTTC; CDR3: CASSLLTYEQYF
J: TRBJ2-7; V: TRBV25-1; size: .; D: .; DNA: TGTGCCAGCAGTGAACCGGGGGTAGGGAGCTACGAGCAGTACTTC; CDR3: CASSEPGVGSYEQYF
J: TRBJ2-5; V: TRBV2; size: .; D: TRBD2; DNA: TGTGCCAGCAGTGAATGGGGGGGTGGAGAGACCCAGTACTTC; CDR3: CASSEWGGGETQYF
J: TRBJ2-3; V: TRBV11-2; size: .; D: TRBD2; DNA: TGTGCCAGCAGCTTAGTTCTCTGGACTAGATCAACAGATACGCAGTATTTT; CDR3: CASSLVLWTRSTDTQYF
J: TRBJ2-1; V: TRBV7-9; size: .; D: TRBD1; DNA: TGTGCCAGCAGCCCGACAGGGGACAATGAGCAGTTCTTC; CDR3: CASSPTGDNEQFF
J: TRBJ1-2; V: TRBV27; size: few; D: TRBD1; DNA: TGTGCCAGCAGTCCACTACCGACAGGGGCCCCATACTATGGCTACACCTTC; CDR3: CASSPLPTGAPYYGYTF
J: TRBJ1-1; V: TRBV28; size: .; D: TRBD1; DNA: TGTGCCAGCAGTCTGATACAGGGGGCGCTCTTAGCTTTCTTT; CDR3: CASSLIQGALLAFF
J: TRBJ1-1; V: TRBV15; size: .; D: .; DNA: TGTGCCACCAGCAGAGATTTGGTTAGTTCTGAAGCTTTCTTT; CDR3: CATSRDLVSSEAFF
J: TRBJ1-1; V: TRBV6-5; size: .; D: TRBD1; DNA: TGTGCCAGCAGTAATCAGGGGGGCTCCCGTGAAGCTTTCTTT; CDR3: CASSNQGGSREAFF
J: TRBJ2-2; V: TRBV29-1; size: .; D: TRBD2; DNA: TGCAGCGTACACACCCTGACTAGCGGGAGGGCGGACACCGGGGAGCTGTTTTTT; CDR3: CSVHTLTSGRADTGELFF
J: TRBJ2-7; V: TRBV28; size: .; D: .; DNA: TGTGCCAGCGGGCTGAGCTCCTACGAGCAGTACTTC; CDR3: CASGLSSYEQYF
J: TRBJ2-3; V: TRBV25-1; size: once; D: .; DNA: TGTGCCAGCAGTGGGGCGGCAGGGGCCTTCACAGATACGCAGTATTTT; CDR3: CASSGAAGAFTDTQYF
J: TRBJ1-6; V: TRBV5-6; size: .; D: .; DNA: TGTGCCAGCAGCTCCTACGACAGGTATAATTCACCCCTCCACTTT; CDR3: CASSSYDRYNSPLHF
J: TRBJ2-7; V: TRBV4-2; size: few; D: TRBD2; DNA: TGTGCCAGCAGGAAGAGGCGGGAGGACTCCTACGAGCAGTACTTC; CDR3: CASRKRREDSYEQYF
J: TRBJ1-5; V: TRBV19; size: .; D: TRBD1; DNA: TGTGCCAGTAACCCACAGGGGGCTCTTCAGCCCCAGCATTTT; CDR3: CASNPQGALQPQHF
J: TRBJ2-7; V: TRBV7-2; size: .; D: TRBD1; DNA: TGTGCCAGCAGCTTAGCACCACCGGGACAGGGAGCCTACGAGCAGTACTTC; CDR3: CASSLAPPGQGAYEQYF
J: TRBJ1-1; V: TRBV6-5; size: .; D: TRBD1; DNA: TGTGCCAGCTCCGGACAGGGGAACACTGAAGCTTTCTTT; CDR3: CASSGQGNTEAFF
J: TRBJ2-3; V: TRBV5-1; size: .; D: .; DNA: TGCGCCAGCAGCCTGTCCACAGATACGCAGTATTTT; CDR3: CASSLSTDTQYF
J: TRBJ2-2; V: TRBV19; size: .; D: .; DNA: TGTGCCAGTAGTAGGAGTACAACGAACACCGGGGAGCTGTTTTTT; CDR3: CASSRSTTNTGELFF
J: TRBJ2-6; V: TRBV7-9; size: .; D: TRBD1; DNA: TGTGCCAGCAGCTTAGGAGGGGGCGTTGGGGCCAACGTCCTGACTTTC; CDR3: CASSLGGGVGANVLTF
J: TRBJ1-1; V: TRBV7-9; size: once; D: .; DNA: TGTGCCAGCAGCCCCAGGTTGGATCGGGGTCTGGACACTGAAGCTTTCTTT; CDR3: CASSPRLDRGLDTEAFF
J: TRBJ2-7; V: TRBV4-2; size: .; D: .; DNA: TGTGCCAGCAGCCAAGAACCGCGGGATCCATTGGGCGAGCAGTACTTC; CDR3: CASSQEPRDPLGEQYF
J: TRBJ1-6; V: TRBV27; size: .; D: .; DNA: TGTGCCAGCCGGCGGGGGGGACCCCTCCACTTT; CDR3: CASRRGGPLHF
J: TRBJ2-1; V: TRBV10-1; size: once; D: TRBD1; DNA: TGCGCCAGCAGTGCGACAGGGGGCTCTGAGCAGTTCTTC; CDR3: CASSATGGSEQFF
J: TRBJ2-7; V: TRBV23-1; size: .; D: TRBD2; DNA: TGCGCCAGCAGTCATTATGAGGGACTAGCGGGGGAACACTACGAGCAGTACTTC; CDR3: CASSHYEGLAGEHYEQYF
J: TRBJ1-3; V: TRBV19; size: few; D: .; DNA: TGTGCCAGTGAGGACAGATCTGGAAACACCATATATTTT; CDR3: CASEDRSGNTIYF
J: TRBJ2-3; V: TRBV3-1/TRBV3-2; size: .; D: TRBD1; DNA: TGTGCCAGCAGCCCTTCCGACAGGGTAGCGCAGTATTTT; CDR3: CASSPSDRVAQYF
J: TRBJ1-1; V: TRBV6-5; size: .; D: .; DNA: TGTGCCAGCAGTTTCGTAGGGGGGAACACTGAAGCTTTCTTT; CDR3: CASSFVGGNTEAFF
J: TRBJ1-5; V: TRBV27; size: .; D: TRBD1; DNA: TGTGCCAGCAGCTTGACGGGACAGGGGAGTTGGAGCAATCAGCCCCAGCATTTT; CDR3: CASSLTGQGSWSNQPQHF
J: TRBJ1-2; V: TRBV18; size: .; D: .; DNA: TGTGCCAGCTCACCAAAGGGGAACTATGGCTACACCTTC; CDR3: CASSPKGNYGYTF
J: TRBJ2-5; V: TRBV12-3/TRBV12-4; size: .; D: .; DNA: TGTGCCAGCAGTCGTACAGGGAGAGAGACCCAGTACTTC; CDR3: CASSRTGRETQYF
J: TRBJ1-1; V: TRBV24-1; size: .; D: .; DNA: TGTGCCACCAGTGGCGGACAGTTGAACACTGAAGCTTTCTTT; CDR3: CATSGGQLNTEAFF
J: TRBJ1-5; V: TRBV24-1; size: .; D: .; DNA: TGTGCCACCAGTGATGGACAGAGCTTTGGCAATCAGCCCCAGCATTTT; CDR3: CATSDGQSFGNQPQHF
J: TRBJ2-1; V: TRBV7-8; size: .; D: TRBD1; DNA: TGTGCCAGCAGCTTAGAATCGGGACAGGGAAACAATGAGCAGTTCTTC; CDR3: CASSLESGQGNNEQFF
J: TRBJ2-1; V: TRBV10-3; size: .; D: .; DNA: TGTGCCATCAGTGCGGAGGGGGCGAGCTACAATGAGCAGTTCTTC; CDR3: CAISAEGASYNEQFF
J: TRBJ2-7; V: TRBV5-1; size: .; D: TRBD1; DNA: TGCGCCAGCAGCTTGGTCACAGGGGCCTACGAGCAGTACTTC; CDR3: CASSLVTGAYEQYF
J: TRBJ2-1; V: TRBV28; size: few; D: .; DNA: TGTGCCAGCAGGAGGAGACTAGTCATCGACAATGAGCAGTTCTTC; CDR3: CASRRRLVIDNEQFF
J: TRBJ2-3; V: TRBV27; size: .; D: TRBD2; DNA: TGTGCCAGCAGTTTATATCGACTAGCGGGGGGAGGTAGAGATACGCAGTATTTT; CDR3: CASSLYRLAGGGRDTQYF
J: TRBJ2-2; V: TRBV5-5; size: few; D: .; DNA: TGTGCCAGCAGCATTGTCTTGAGCGGGGAGCTGTTTTTT; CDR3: CASSIVLSGELFF
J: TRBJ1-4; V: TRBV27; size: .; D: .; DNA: TGTGCCAGCAGTTCCCACCCCTCGGGGTTAGCTAATGAAAAACTGTTTTTT; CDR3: CASSSHPSGLANEKLFF
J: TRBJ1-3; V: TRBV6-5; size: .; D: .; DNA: TGTGCCAGTGGTGGGCGCTCTGGAAACACCATATATTTT; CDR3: CASGGRSGNTIYF
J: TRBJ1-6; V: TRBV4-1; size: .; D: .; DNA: TGCGCCAGCAGAAGGTTCGGACAGAATAATTCACCCCTCCACTTT; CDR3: CASRRFGQNNSPLHF
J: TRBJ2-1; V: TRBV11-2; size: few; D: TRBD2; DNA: TGTGCCAGCAGCTTCCGACTAGCGGGAGAGCTGGCTTACAATGAGCAGTTCTTC; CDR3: CASSFRLAGELAYNEQFF
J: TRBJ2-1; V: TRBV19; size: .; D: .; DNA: TGTGCCAGTAGTGGGTTAGCGACCTACAATGAGCAGTTCTTC; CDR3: CASSGLATYNEQFF
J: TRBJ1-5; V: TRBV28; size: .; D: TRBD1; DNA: TGTGCCAGCAGACGGACAGGGCGCGGCAATCAGCCCCAGCATTTT; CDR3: CASRRTGRGNQPQHF
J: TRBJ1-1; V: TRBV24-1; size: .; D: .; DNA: TGTGCCACCAGCGCGGGACCAAACACTGAAGCTTTCTTT; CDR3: CATSAGPNTEAFF
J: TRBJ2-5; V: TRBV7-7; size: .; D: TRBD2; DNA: TGTGCTAGCGCCCCGGGGAGGGGATGGGGAGAGACCCAGTACTTC; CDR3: CASAPGRGWGETQYF